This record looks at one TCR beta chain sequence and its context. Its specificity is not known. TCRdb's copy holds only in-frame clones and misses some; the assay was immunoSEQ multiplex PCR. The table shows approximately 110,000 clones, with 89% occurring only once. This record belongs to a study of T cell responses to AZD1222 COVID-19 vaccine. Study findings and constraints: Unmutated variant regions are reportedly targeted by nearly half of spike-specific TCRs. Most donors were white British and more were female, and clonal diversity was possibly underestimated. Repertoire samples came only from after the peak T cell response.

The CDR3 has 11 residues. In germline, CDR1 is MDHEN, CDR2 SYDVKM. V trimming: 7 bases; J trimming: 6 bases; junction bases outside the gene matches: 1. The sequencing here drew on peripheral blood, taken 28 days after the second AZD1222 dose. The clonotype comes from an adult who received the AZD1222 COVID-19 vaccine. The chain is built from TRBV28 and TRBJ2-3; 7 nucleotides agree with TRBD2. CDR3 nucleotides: TGTGCCAGCATGGGGGGGGATACGCAGTATTTT. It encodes CASMGGDTQYF.